This is a list of T cell receptor beta chains from one sample in a study of T-cell reconstitution after alpha-beta-depleted transplantation in children. TCRdb fed the PCR reads into MiXCR, producing one record per CDR3 protein. The sample has 800,000 to 1,000,000 distinct CDR3 sequences, about 29% seen once. This specimen consisted of PBMCs, mostly from graft donor cells, obtained 360 days after TCRalphabeta/CD19-depleted stem cell transplant. The receptor set was obtained from a boy younger than two who had a stem cell transplant for SCID, so the T cells may come from the graft donor. CDR3s include the opening cysteine and the closing phenylalanine or tryptophan. The order of the fields is J gene, V gene, D gene, clone size, CDR3 DNA, CDR3 protein. The D gene is left open where the match is weak. Only some rows state a clone size, as once, few, many or a class for expanded clones.

TRBJ2-5 TRBV20-1 NA few TGCAGTGCTAGAGCGGGACGCCCCAGGGGGGGAGAGACCCAGTACTTC CSARAGRPRGGETQYF
TRBJ1-1 TRBV20-1 NA NA TGCAGTGCTCCTAGTAGGGCTGAAGCTTTCTTT CSAPSRAEAFF
TRBJ2-1 TRBV5-1 TRBD1 NA TGCGCCAGCAGCCATCCAGGGACAGGGGGTTACAATGAGCAGTTCTTC CASSHPGTGGYNEQFF
TRBJ1-2 TRBV10-3 TRBD1 NA TGTGCCATCGGTTCATGGCAGGGGGCCAGGCACTATGGCTACACCTTC CAIGSWQGARHYGYTF
TRBJ2-6 TRBV5-1 NA NA TGCGCCAGCAGCTTGGGGGTACCCCTCTCTGGGGCCAACGTCCTGACTTTC CASSLGVPLSGANVLTF
TRBJ2-1 TRBV12-3/TRBV12-4 NA NA TGTGCCAGCAGTTTTATACCCAGTACGTACAATGAGCAGTTCTTC CASSFIPSTYNEQFF
TRBJ2-7 TRBV12-3/TRBV12-4 TRBD1 NA TGTGCCAGCAGCTCCGGGACAGGGACGGACGAGCAGTACTTC CASSSGTGTDEQYF
TRBJ2-7 TRBV4-1 TRBD2 many TGCGCCAGCAGCCCCGCAGCGGGGGCCTACGAGCAGTACTTC CASSPAAGAYEQYF
TRBJ2-1 TRBV18 NA few TGTGCCAGCTCACCCCCGGGCAGGGAGGCCTACAATGAGCAGTTCTTC CASSPPGREAYNEQFF
TRBJ1-5 TRBV6-5 NA few TGTGCCACCTACGACGCGGGGTATAGCAATCAGCCCCAGCATTTT CATYDAGYSNQPQHF
TRBJ2-1 TRBV3-1 TRBD2 NA TGTGCCAGCAGACCAAACCGGGGGGTCGCCTACAATGAGCAGTTCTTC CASRPNRGVAYNEQFF
TRBJ2-7 TRBV5-5 TRBD2 few TGTGCCAGCAGCTTAAAACGGCCGGGCGGGAGCTCCTACGAGCAGTACTTC CASSLKRPGGSSYEQYF
TRBJ2-2 TRBV7-6 NA few TGTGCCAGCAGCGACAGGTCCTCCACCGGGGAGCTGTTTTTT CASSDRSSTGELFF
TRBJ2-1 TRBV27 TRBD2 few TGTGCCAGCAGTTTAACTAGCGTAACTTACAATGAGCAGTTCTTC CASSLTSVTYNEQFF
TRBJ2-7 TRBV29-1 NA few TGCAGCGCTGCGCCAGACAGGCCCCCCTACGAGCAGTACTTC CSAAPDRPPYEQYF
TRBJ2-5 TRBV4-1 NA few TGCGCCAGCAGCCAGGAAAACGGACAGCAAGAGACCCAGTACTTC CASSQENGQQETQYF
TRBJ2-1 TRBV28 NA NA TGTGCCAGCAGTTTGGGAACAGCCGGAAACAATGAGCAGTTCTTC CASSLGTAGNNEQFF
TRBJ2-7 TRBV28 TRBD2 few TGTGCCAGCAGTTTTCAAGGCGGAGGGGAGGGCGAGCAGTACTTC CASSFQGGGEGEQYF
TRBJ2-7 TRBV11-2 NA few TGTGCCAGCAGCTTAGCTGGGGCCCCCGGCAACGAGCAGTACTTC CASSLAGAPGNEQYF
TRBJ1-1 TRBV6-1 TRBD1 few TGTGCCAGCAGACTATTGGGACAGAAGAACACTGAAGCTTTCTTT CASRLLGQKNTEAFF
TRBJ1-5 TRBV6-2/TRBV6-3 TRBD1 few TGTGCCAGCAGCCCGGACAGGAATAATCAGCCCCAGCATTTT CASSPDRNNQPQHF
TRBJ2-7 TRBV18 TRBD2 few TGTGCCAGCTCACCACTAGGGAGGGGGACTAGCTACGAGCAGTACTTC CASSPLGRGTSYEQYF
TRBJ1-6 TRBV28 NA NA TGTGCCAGCAGTTTAGGAGCGGCAGGAAATTCACCCCTCCACTTT CASSLGAAGNSPLHF
TRBJ1-4 TRBV7-9 NA NA TGTGCCAGCAGCTCGCGCTCGCCAGGGGTTGCTAATGAAAAACTGTTTTTT CASSSRSPGVANEKLFF
TRBJ2-3 TRBV9 NA once TGTGCCAGCAGCCCCCAAGGAGTGGGCAGGGTGGGAGATACGCAGTATTTT CASSPQGVGRVGDTQYF
TRBJ1-1 TRBV9 TRBD1 NA TGTGCCAGCAGCCAAAATCCGGGACAGGGGGCAAACGGTGAAGCTTTCTTT CASSQNPGQGANGEAFF
TRBJ2-1 TRBV5-6 NA few TGTGCCAGCAGCTTTAAGGGTAGGAATCGCGGGAATGAGCAGTTCTTC CASSFKGRNRGNEQFF
TRBJ2-1 TRBV20-1 TRBD2 once TGCAGTGCGCATGGGGCTAGCGGGGGGCTCAGGGAGCAGTTCTTC CSAHGASGGLREQFF
TRBJ2-5 TRBV6-1 TRBD2 NA TGTGCCAGCAGCGGCTCCATCGGACTAGCGACTTACCAAGAGACCCAGTACTTC CASSGSIGLATYQETQYF
TRBJ2-7 TRBV5-1 NA NA TGCGCCAGCAGCTTGGGACAGGTGGCGGCATACGAGCAGTACTTC CASSLGQVAAYEQYF
TRBJ2-4 TRBV20-1 TRBD2 few TGCAGTGTGGCTAGCGGGGCTGGTGCCAAAAACATTCAGTACTTC CSVASGAGAKNIQYF
TRBJ1-2 TRBV4-1 NA few TGCGCCAGCAGCCAAGATCGCCTTCCTCCCTACACCTTC CASSQDRLPPYTF
TRBJ2-3 TRBV12-3/TRBV12-4 NA few TGTGCCAGCAGTTGGCGGGACACCCGCGGTAATACGCAGTATTTT CASSWRDTRGNTQYF
TRBJ2-1 TRBV24-1 NA NA TGTGCCACCAGTGATTCCCTGGCTGGGGCGAGGGTTCGCAATGAGCAGTTCTTC CATSDSLAGARVRNEQFF
TRBJ2-5 TRBV3-1 TRBD2 NA TGTGCCAGCAGCCATAGCGCCTCTAGCGGAAACCAAGAGACCCAGTACTTC CASSHSASSGNQETQYF
TRBJ2-1 TRBV3-1 TRBD2 NA TGTGCCAGCACCCAAGGGACTAGCGGGATCGGAACCTACAATGAGCAGTTCTTC CASTQGTSGIGTYNEQFF
TRBJ2-3 TRBV28 TRBD2 many TGTGCCAGCAGGCGACTAGCGGCCCTCACAGATACGCAGTATTTT CASRRLAALTDTQYF
TRBJ2-3 TRBV10-3 NA few TGTGCCATCAGTGACATCGAGACCGGGGCAGATACGCAGTATTTT CAISDIETGADTQYF
TRBJ2-5 TRBV7-9 NA NA TGTGCCAGCAGCAGTGGGACCATGGGGGGGGCCGGAGAGACCCAGTACTTC CASSSGTMGGAGETQYF
TRBJ2-7 TRBV4-1 NA NA TGCGCCAGCAGCCAAGGACCTGGGGGGACCTCCTACGAGCAGTACTTC CASSQGPGGTSYEQYF
TRBJ2-2 TRBV5-6 NA NA TGTGCCAGCAGAGTGCGCCGGGTCAACGGGGAGCTGTTTTTT CASRVRRVNGELFF
TRBJ2-3 TRBV24-1 NA few TGTGCCACCAGTGCAGATACCACTGGCGGCGCAGATACGCAGTATTTT CATSADTTGGADTQYF
TRBJ2-1 TRBV11-2 TRBD1 few TGTGCCAGCATTGCCGGGACAGCTCCCCCTAAGCAGTTCTTC CASIAGTAPPKQFF
TRBJ1-5 TRBV20-1 NA NA TGCAGTGCTAGAGAACAGGGCATCAATCAGCCCCAGCATTTT CSAREQGINQPQHF
TRBJ2-3 TRBV6-5 TRBD2 NA TGTGCCAGCAGTTACCTCCCTCTAGCGGGGGGGCTAGCAGATACGCAGTATTTT CASSYLPLAGGLADTQYF
TRBJ2-3 TRBV3-1 TRBD2 once TGTGCCAGCAGCCACCGGCGGGGGGTGACAGATACGCAGTATTTT CASSHRRGVTDTQYF
TRBJ1-1 TRBV5-1 NA NA TGCGCCAGCAGCGTTTTCATTGACGCGACTGAAGCTTTCTTT CASSVFIDATEAFF
TRBJ1-2 TRBV6-2/TRBV6-3 NA few TGTGCCAGCAGGGAAGGGAACTATGGCTACACCTTC CASREGNYGYTF
TRBJ1-5 TRBV6-2/TRBV6-3 NA NA TGTGCCAGCCGGCTCGGGTGGTCCGATAGCAATCAGCCCCAGCATTTT CASRLGWSDSNQPQHF
TRBJ1-4 TRBV5-1 NA NA TGCGCCAGCAGCCTAAAAGAGGGGGGACGAGGTGAAAAACTGTTTTTT CASSLKEGGRGEKLFF
TRBJ2-1 TRBV15 NA few TGTGCCACCAGCAGATCCCGGGGTATAAATGAGCAGTTCTTC CATSRSRGINEQFF